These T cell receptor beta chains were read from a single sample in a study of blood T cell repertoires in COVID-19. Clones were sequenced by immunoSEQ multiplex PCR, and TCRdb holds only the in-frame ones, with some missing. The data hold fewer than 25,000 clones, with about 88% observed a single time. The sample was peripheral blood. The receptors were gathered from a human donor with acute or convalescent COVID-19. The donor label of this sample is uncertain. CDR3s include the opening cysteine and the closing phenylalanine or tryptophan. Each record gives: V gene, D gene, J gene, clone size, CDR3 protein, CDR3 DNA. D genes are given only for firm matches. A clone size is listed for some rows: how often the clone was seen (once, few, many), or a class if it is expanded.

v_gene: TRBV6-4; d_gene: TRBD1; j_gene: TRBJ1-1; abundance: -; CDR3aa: CASSDAPGGEAFF; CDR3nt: TGTGCCAGCAGTGACGCCCCAGGGGGCGAAGCTTTCTTT
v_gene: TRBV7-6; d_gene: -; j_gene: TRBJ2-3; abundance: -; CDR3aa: CASSPEPLATDTQYF; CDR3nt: TGTGCCAGCAGCCCAGAACCCCTAGCCACAGATACGCAGTATTTT
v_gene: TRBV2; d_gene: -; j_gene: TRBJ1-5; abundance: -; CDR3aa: CASSDEFQGSNQPQHF; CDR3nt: TGTGCCAGCAGCGATGAATTTCAGGGAAGCAATCAGCCCCAGCATTTT
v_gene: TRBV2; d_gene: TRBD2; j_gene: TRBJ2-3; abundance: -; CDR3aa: CASIKSGLAATDTQYF; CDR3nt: TGTGCCAGCATCAAATCCGGACTAGCGGCCACAGATACGCAGTATTTT
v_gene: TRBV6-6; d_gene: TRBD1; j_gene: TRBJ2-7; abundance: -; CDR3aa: CASRKGSTGSTYEQYF; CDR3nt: TGTGCCAGCAGAAAGGGGTCGACAGGGTCCACCTACGAGCAGTACTTC
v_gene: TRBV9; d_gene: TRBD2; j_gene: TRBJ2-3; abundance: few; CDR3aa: CASSPRSGGRTDTQYF; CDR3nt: TGTGCCAGCAGCCCACGGAGCGGGGGGCGCACAGATACGCAGTATTTT
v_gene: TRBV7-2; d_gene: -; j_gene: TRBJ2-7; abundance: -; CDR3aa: CASSLVSPGGLGEQYF; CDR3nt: TGTGCCAGCAGCTTAGTCTCCCCCGGGGGTCTCGGCGAGCAGTACTTC
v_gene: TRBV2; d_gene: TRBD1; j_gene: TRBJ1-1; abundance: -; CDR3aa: CAGDRGLLNTEAFF; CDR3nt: TGTGCCGGAGACAGGGGGCTATTGAACACTGAAGCTTTCTTT
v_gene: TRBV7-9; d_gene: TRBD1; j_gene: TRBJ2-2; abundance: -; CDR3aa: CASSHLTGQGTGELFF; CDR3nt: TGTGCCAGCAGCCACCTTACCGGACAGGGTACCGGGGAGCTGTTTTTT
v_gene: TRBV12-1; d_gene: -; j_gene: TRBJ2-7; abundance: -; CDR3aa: CASSFTGRGLYEQYF; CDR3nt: TGTGCCAGCAGCTTTACCGGGAGGGGTCTCTACGAGCAGTACTTC
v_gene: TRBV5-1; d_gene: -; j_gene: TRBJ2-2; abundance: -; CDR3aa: CASSLDQQNTGELFF; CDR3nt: TGCGCCAGCAGCTTGGACCAACAGAACACCGGGGAGCTGTTTTTT
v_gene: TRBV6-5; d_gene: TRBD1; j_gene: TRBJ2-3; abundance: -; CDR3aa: CASSTRRTGFDTQYF; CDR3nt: TGTGCCAGCAGTACCCGTAGGACAGGGTTTGATACGCAGTATTTT
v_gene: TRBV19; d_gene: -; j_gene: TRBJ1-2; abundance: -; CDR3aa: CASSTPGWANGYTF; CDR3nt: TGTGCCAGTAGTACCCCAGGGTGGGCAAATGGCTACACCTTC
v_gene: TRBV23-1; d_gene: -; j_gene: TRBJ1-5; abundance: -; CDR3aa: CASKAPKGDQPQHF; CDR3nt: TGCGCCAGCAAAGCCCCAAAGGGGGATCAGCCCCAGCATTTT
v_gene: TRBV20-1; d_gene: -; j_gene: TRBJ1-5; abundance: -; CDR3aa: CSASPGYQPQHF; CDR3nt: TGCAGTGCTAGTCCCGGGTATCAGCCCCAGCATTTT
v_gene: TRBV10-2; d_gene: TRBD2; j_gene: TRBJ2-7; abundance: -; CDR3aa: CASRPGLANSYEQYF; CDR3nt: TGCGCCAGCAGACCGGGACTAGCGAACTCCTACGAGCAGTACTTC
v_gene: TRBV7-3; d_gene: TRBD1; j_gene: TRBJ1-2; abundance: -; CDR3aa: CASSPGTGHYGYTF; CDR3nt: TGTGCCAGCAGCCCTGGGACAGGCCACTATGGCTACACCTTC
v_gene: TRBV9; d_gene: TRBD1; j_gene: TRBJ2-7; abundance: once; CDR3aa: CASSVGTGFDEQYF; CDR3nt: TGTGCCAGCAGCGTGGGGACAGGGTTCGACGAGCAGTACTTC
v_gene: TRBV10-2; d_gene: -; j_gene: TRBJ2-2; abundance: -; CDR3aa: CASSVGRWDTGELFF; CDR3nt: TGCGCCAGCAGTGTTGGCAGGTGGGACACCGGGGAGCTGTTTTTT
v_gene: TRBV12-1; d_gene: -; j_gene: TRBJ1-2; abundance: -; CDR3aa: CASSFAGEGPQGGYTF; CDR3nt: TGTGCCAGCAGCTTCGCGGGTGAGGGCCCCCAGGGGGGCTACACCTTC
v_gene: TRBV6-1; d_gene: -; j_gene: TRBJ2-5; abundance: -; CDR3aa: CASSEGRGFQETQYF; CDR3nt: TGTGCCAGCAGTGAAGGGCGAGGATTCCAAGAGACCCAGTACTTC
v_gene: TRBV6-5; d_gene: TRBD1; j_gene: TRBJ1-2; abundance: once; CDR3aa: CASRPDRVENGYTF; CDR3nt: TGTGCCAGCAGACCGGACAGGGTTGAGAATGGCTACACCTTC
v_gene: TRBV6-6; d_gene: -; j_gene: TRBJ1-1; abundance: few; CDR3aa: CASSDVGGRDTEAFF; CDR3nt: TGTGCCAGCAGTGACGTTGGCGGTCGGGACACTGAAGCTTTCTTT
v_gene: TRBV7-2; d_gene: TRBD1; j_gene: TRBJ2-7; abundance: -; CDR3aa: CASSTDRVLSYEQYF; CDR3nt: TGTGCCAGCAGCACAGACAGGGTCCTCTCCTACGAGCAGTACTTC
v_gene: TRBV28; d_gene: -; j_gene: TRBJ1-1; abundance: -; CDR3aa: CASFTGGRTEAFF; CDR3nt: TGTGCCAGCTTCACTGGAGGGAGGACTGAAGCTTTCTTT
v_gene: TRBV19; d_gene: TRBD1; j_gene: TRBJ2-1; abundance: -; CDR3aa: CASSITGTGADEQFF; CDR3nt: TGTGCCAGTAGTATCACCGGGACAGGGGCCGATGAGCAGTTCTTC
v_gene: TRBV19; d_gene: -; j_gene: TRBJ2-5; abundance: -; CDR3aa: CASSTGHSETQYF; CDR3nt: TGTGCCAGTAGTACCGGACATTCCGAGACCCAGTACTTC
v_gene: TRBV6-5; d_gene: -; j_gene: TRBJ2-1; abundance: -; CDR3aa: CASSLREYNEQFF; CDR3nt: TGTGCCAGCAGTCTACGAGAATACAATGAGCAGTTCTTC
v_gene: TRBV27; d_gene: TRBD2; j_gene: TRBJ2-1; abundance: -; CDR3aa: CASSSIGGGPHEQFF; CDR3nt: TGTGCCAGCAGTTCCATCGGGGGGGGCCCCCATGAGCAGTTCTTC
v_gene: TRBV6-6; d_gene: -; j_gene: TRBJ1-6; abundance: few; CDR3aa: CASSYSTGGGNSPLHF; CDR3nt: TGTGCCAGCAGTTACTCGACGGGCGGCGGGAATTCACCCCTCCACTTT
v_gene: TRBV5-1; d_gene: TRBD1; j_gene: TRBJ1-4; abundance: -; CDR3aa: CASNPGTGVNEKLFF; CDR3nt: TGCGCCAGCAATCCCGGGACAGGGGTGAATGAAAAACTGTTTTTT
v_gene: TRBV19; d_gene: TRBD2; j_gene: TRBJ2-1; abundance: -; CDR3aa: CASSPGGGTSGRYEQFF; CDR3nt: TGTGCCAGTAGCCCAGGGGGGGGGACTAGCGGGAGATATGAGCAGTTCTTC
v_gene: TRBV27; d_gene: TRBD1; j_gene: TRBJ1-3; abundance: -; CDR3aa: CASSLGQGFSGNTIYF; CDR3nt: TGTGCCAGCAGCTTAGGACAGGGTTTTTCCGGAAACACCATATATTTT
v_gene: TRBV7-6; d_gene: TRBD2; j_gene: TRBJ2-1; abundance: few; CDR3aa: CASSDTSGRPFHEQFF; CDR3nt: TGTGCCAGCAGCGATACTAGCGGGAGACCATTCCATGAGCAGTTCTTC